What follows is one T cell receptor beta chain and its context. The table came from immunoSEQ multiplex PCR; TCRdb's copy has only in-frame clones and leaves some out. This table has tens of thousands of clones, 90% appearing once. This specimen belongs to a study of technical replicates of blood from several donors. Trimming removed 7 bases from V and 0 bases from J; junction bases left unmatched: 6. Germline V gives CDR1 SGHDT, CDR2 YYEEEE. The CDR3 is 15 amino acids. What was sequenced was PBMCs. The TCR comes from a human donor in good health. Some clones in this sample may be carry-over from other donors' samples. The chain joins TRBV5-6 to TRBJ1-3, with TRBD1 identical over 8 bases. CDR3 coding DNA: TGTGCCAGCGGAGGACAGGGCCTCTCTGGAAACACCATATATTTT. Its translation: CASGGQGLSGNTIYF.